Listed here are 28 T cell receptor beta chains from one sample, sequenced in a study of shared clonotypes between healthy human individuals. TCRdb keeps only in-frame clones here, not all; method: immunoSEQ multiplex PCR. This sample has hundreds of thousands of clones; 90% to 96% occur once, and the top ten carry roughly 0.06%. Sequencing used naive CD4+ T cells sorted from blood. Subset reported: CD45RA+ positively selected. The receptor source for this set is a woman in her 30s in good health.

The rearrangement uses TRBV30 and TRBJ1-4; D gene unclear. The CDR3 spans 11 residues. The V end was cut by 2 bases, the J end by 8 bases, with 6 bases between. Germline CDR1 GTSNPN, CDR2 SVGIG (reference sequence). CDR3 residues: CAWSLAEKLFF. The CDR3 DNA is TGTGCCTGGAGTTTGGCCGAAAAACTGTTTTTT.

This clone was seen once. This sequence joins TRBV28 and TRBJ2-6; 10 bases match TRBD2. The CDR3 is 15 residues long. V gave up 6 bases and J gave up 3 bases; unmatched junction bases: 2. The germline V gene encodes CDR1 MDHEN and CDR2 SYDVKM. This chain's CDR3 is CASRLAGGGANVLTF. In DNA, the CDR3 is TGTGCCAGCAGGTTAGCGGGAGGTGGGGCCAACGTCCTGACTTTC.

The genes are TRBV5-1 and TRBJ1-1; weak D call: TRBD1 (5 bases). This CDR3 region has 14 residues. Germline CDR1 and CDR2: SGHRS and YFSETQ. Trimming removed 2 bases at V and 3 bases at J, with 11 bases between. This chain's CDR3 is CASSFEGKDTEAFF. The CDR3 DNA reads as TGCGCCAGCAGCTTTGAGGGGAAGGACACTGAAGCTTTCTTT.

The V gene is TRBV6-1, the J gene TRBJ2-1, with TRBD1 matching over 7 bases. The CDR3 loop spans 13 amino acids. From germline, CDR1 is MNHNS and CDR2 SASEGT. V shed 10 bases and J 11 bases; nucleotides not matched to a gene: 14. DNA of the CDR3: TGTGCCACGAGGGGGCAGGCCAAACTAAAGCAGTTCTTC. Translated: CATRGQAKLKQFF.

The CDR3 is CAISETREQYF. The DNA for the CDR3 is TGTGCCATCAGTGAGACCCGCGAGCAGTACTTC. The chain combines TRBV10-3 with TRBJ2-7; no definite D call. Germline V CDR1 and CDR2: ENHRY, SYGVKD. The V end lost 2 bases, the J end lost 6 bases, and 5 bases lay between the germline ends. This CDR3 spans 11 amino acids.

The chain joins TRBV12-5 to TRBJ2-7; 8 bases agree with TRBD1. V trimming: 1 base; J trimming: 5 bases; junction bases outside the gene matches: 10. This CDR3 has 16 residues. Germline V gives CDR1 LGHNT, CDR2 FRNRAP. CDR3 in DNA: TGTGCTAGTGGTTTGGCCCGCGCCAGGGGGCTCGACGAGCAGTACTTC. Translation: CASGLARARGLDEQYF.

V usage is TRBV14 and J usage is TRBJ1-6, with D unclear. There are 14 residues in the CDR3. V was pared by 1 base and J by 7 bases, with 8 bases between. Germline V gene lookup returns CDR1 SGHDN and CDR2 FVKESK. As DNA, the CDR3 is TGTGCCAGCAGCCAAGGCCTAGGGAATTCACCCCTCCACTTT. Amino acid sequence: CASSQGLGNSPLHF.

The rearrangement uses TRBV6-5 and TRBJ2-7; 10 bases are shared with TRBD1. With 5 bases clipped from V and 5 bases from J, the junction kept 6 bases outside the gene matches. The germline CDR1 and CDR2 sequences are MNHEY and SVGAGI. The CDR3 has 14 amino acids. In DNA, the CDR3 is TGTGCCAGCAGTAAGACAGGGGGCTGGGACGAGCAGTACTTC. This translates into CASSKTGGWDEQYF.

The chain combines TRBV7-6 with TRBJ1-1, with a weak D call TRBD1 (6 bases). The germline gives CDR1 SGHVS, CDR2 FNYEAQ. The CDR3 sequence is 13 residues long. The V and J ends lost 3 bases and 8 bases respectively, with 13 bases between them. The CDR3: CASSLGAVGEAFF. In DNA form, the CDR3 reads TGTGCCAGCAGCTTGGGGGCCGTGGGGGAAGCTTTCTTT.

The V gene is TRBV5-6, the J gene TRBJ2-7; a possible D gene is TRBD1 (5 bases). Germline V gene sequence: CDR1 SGHDT, CDR2 YYEEEE. The CDR3 totals 14 residues. With 0 bases removed from V and 4 bases from J, the gap between germline ends came to 11 bases. The CDR3 is CASSLVGRSYEQYF. The DNA of the CDR3 is TGTGCCAGCAGCTTGGTGGGGCGCTCATACGAGCAGTACTTC.

The J gene is TRBJ2-1, the V gene TRBV13, with 11 bases aligning to TRBD1. The CDR3 has 14 amino acids. Germline CDR1 is PRHDT and CDR2 is FYEKMQ (reference sequence). With V trimmed by 6 bases and J by 8 bases, 6 bases remained unmatched. The CDR3 bases are TGTGCCAGCAGTCAAGGACAGGGGGCGGATGAGCAGTTCTTC. It specifies CASSQGQGADEQFF.

V is TRBV7-9 and J is TRBJ2-1; 11 bases fit TRBD2. The germline V gene has CDR1 SEHNR and CDR2 FQNEAQ (reference sequence). The ends lost 5 bases at V and 9 bases at J; junction bases unmatched: 18. The CDR3 contains 18 residues. The CDR3 DNA follows: TGTGCCAGCAGCACAAAGGGGGAGAGACTAGCGGGAAAGGTTGAGCAGTTCTTC. Translation gives CASSTKGERLAGKVEQFF. Based on the CDR3 plus reference TRBV7-9 and TRBJ2-1, the full variable domain is DTGVSQNPRHKITKRGQNVTFRCDPISEHNRLYWYRQTLGQGPEFLTYFQNEAQLEKSRLLSDRFSAERPKGSFSTLEIQRTEQGDSAMYLCASSTKGERLAGKVEQFFGPGTRLTVL.

The chain has TRBV27 and TRBJ2-1, with D perhaps TRBD1 (5 bases). From germline, CDR1 is MNHEY and CDR2 SMNVEV (reference sequence). The CDR3 is made up of 15 amino acids. The V and J ends lost 4 bases and 6 bases respectively, with 16 bases between them. The CDR3: CASSSPGHRANEQFF. CDR3 nucleotide sequence: TGTGCCAGCAGTTCCCCTGGACACCGGGCCAATGAGCAGTTCTTC.

This chain links TRBV5-4 with TRBJ1-1, with no clear D. Germline V lookup: CDR1 SGHNT, CDR2 YYREEE (reference sequence). The CDR3 runs to 13 residues. V lost 0 bases to trimming and J lost 0 bases, with 3 bases between them. As DNA, the CDR3 is TGTGCCAGCAGCTTGGGAGTGAACACTGAAGCTTTCTTT. Translation: CASSLGVNTEAFF.

As for this clone: Other DNA sequences of this sample code for an identical CDR3. V gene TRBV28 combines with J gene TRBJ2-7; no reliable D call. Deletions cut 3 bases from V and 0 bases from J, with 3 bases between. CDR1 is MDHEN and CDR2 is SYDVKM in the germline V gene. The CDR3 extends over 12 amino acids. CDR3 DNA: TGTGCCAGCAGTTTTCCCTCCTACGAGCAGTACTTC. Its protein is CASSFPSYEQYF. Full variable domain (rest looked up from reference TRBV28 and TRBJ2-7): DVKVTQSSRYLVKRTGEKVFLECVQDMDHENMFWYRQDPGLGLRLIYFSYDVKMKEKGDIPEGYSVSREKKERFSLILESASTNQTSMYLCASSFPSYEQYFGPGTRLTVT.

This chain links TRBV28 with TRBJ2-5; 7 bases agree with TRBD1. The J call may be mistaken, given a closer DNA end match to TRBJ2-7. CDR3 length: 14 amino acids. The germline V gene encodes CDR1 MDHEN and CDR2 SYDVKM. CDR3 in amino acids: CASSLAQGTDEQYF. The CDR3 DNA reads TGTGCCAGCAGTTTAGCACAGGGGACCGACGAGCAGTACTTC.

The chain recombines TRBV5-1 with TRBJ1-3; D is unresolved. V was clipped by 0 bases and J by 0 bases, with 13 bases between them. This CDR3 region has 17 residues. The germline V gene encodes CDR1 SGHRS and CDR2 YFSETQ. The CDR3 reads CASSLGSLLSSGNTIYF. CDR3 nucleotide sequence: TGCGCCAGCAGCTTGGGATCCCTCCTAAGCTCTGGAAACACCATATATTTT.

The chain combines TRBV28 with TRBJ1-5; no clear D. This CDR3 comprises 12 residues. V lost 5 bases, J lost 7 bases, and 9 bases lay in between. Per germline, CDR1 MDHEN and CDR2 SYDVKM. CDR3 coding DNA: TGTGCCAGCAGTCCGCACAAGCAGCCCCAGCATTTT. Protein: CASSPHKQPQHF.

The CDR3 region is CASSLSVQEIYTEAFF. The CDR3 nucleotides read TGCGCCAGCAGCTTGAGTGTCCAGGAGATATACACTGAAGCTTTCTTT. V and J are TRBV5-1 and TRBJ1-1; D is unclear. V lost 1 base, J lost 3 bases, and 16 bases lay in between. Germline V lookup: CDR1 SGHRS, CDR2 YFSETQ. The CDR3 covers 16 residues.

The V gene is TRBV19, the J gene TRBJ2-5; 9 bases fit TRBD1. The J call is uncertain, as TRBJ2-7 better fits the DNA end. Per germline, CDR1 LNHDA and CDR2 SQIVND (reference sequence). The CDR3 spans 17 residues. The CDR3 DNA reads as TGTGCCAGTAGTCGAACACAGGGGGCGTATTCCGCCCACGAGCAGTACTTC. This translates into CASSRTQGAYSAHEQYF.

The rearrangement joins TRBV7-3 to TRBJ2-5; D might be TRBD1 or TRBD2, each matching 6 bases. The J call may be wrong; the DNA end is better matched by TRBJ2-7. CDR1 and CDR2 (germline): SGHTA, FQGTGA. The CDR3 runs to 13 residues. CDR3 in amino acids: CAGAGTPKNEQYF. As DNA, the CDR3 is TGTGCGGGGGCGGGGACCCCGAAGAACGAGCAGTACTTC.

The chain links TRBV23-1 to TRBJ2-7, with D tentatively TRBD1 (5 bases). TRBV23-1 is sorted into the ORF group, with uncertain function. Deletions cut 6 bases from V and 7 bases from J, with 19 bases between. This CDR3 is built from 14 residues. CDR3 in amino acids: CASSPRGHPSEQYF. The CDR3 DNA is TGCGCCAGCAGCCCGCGCGGACATCCGTCGGAGCAGTACTTC.

The gene calls are TRBV28 and TRBJ1-5; 11 nucleotides line up with TRBD1. The V gene end was trimmed by 6 bases and the J gene end by 7 bases; junction bases not matched to a gene: 8. Germline CDR1 and CDR2: MDHEN and SYDVKM. This CDR3 comprises 15 residues. The CDR3 region has the DNA TGTGCCAGCAGCCTAGGACAGGGGGCGGGCCAGCCCCAGCATTTT. This translates into CASSLGQGAGQPQHF.

The chain links TRBV5-1 to TRBJ1-1; 8 bases match TRBD1. CDR1 is SGHRS, CDR2 YFSETQ, per germline. V was pared by 3 bases and J by 0 bases, with 7 bases of the junction left unmatched. The CDR3 sequence is 16 residues long. Here the CDR3 DNA reads TGCGCCAGCAGCTCCGACAGGGGAGGGATGAACACTGAAGCTTTCTTT. Protein product: CASSSDRGGMNTEAFF.

The chain joins TRBV7-2 to TRBJ2-5; 12 bases match TRBD2. The CDR3 runs 15 residues. Looked up from germline, CDR1 is SGHTA and CDR2 is FQGNSA. The V and J ends lost 0 bases and 5 bases, in that order; junction bases with no gene match: 1. Here the CDR3 DNA reads TGTGCCAGCAGCTTAGCGGGACTAGCGGGTGAGACCCAGTACTTC. Translation: CASSLAGLAGETQYF.

For the CDR3, the DNA is TGTGCCAGCAGCTTAGTGCTCAGGGTGGGGGACACTGAAGCTTTCTTT. It yields the protein CASSLVLRVGDTEAFF. This rearrangement joins TRBV11-2 to TRBJ1-1; D is perhaps TRBD1 (5 bases). The CDR3 totals 16 residues. Trimming stripped 1 base from V and 3 bases from J, with 15 bases between. The germline gives CDR1 SGHAT, CDR2 FQNNGV.

This chain uses TRBV5-1 with TRBJ2-3; 12 bases map to TRBD2. This CDR3 is built from 16 residues. Trimming took 0 bases from V and 5 from J; bases not matched to a gene: 4. Looked up from germline, CDR1 is SGHRS and CDR2 is YFSETQ. Here the CDR3 reads CASSLGTSGTGDTQYF. The DNA of the CDR3 is TGCGCCAGCAGCTTGGGGACTAGCGGGACAGGAGATACGCAGTATTTT.

This sequence joins TRBV6-1 and TRBJ2-1; tentatively, D is TRBD2 (5 bases). Germline V CDR1 and CDR2: MNHNS, SASEGT. The CDR3 sequence is 15 residues long. V was clipped by 1 base and J by 7 bases, with 14 bases between them. The CDR3 sequence: CASSEEERFTNEQFF. CDR3 DNA: TGTGCCAGCAGTGAAGAGGAGCGGTTCACAAATGAGCAGTTCTTC.